This T cell receptor beta chain stems from a study of identical twins (dated by TCRdb to 2015 to 2016). Turning to the overall study: To test whether fetal clonotypes persist, the study used deep sequencing on TCR alpha and beta repertoires from monozygotic twins, unrelated adults of various ages, and cord blood. To rule out contamination, the twin experiments were replicated at different times with different library preparation protocols. Paper-wide results and their limitations: Compared with coincidental sharing between unrelated individuals, out-of-frame TCR alpha sequences shared between twins had an excess of sequences with low generation probability. In beta out-of-frame sequences, excess twin sharing was weaker, because having fewer shared sequences lowered the signal-to-noise ratio. Because the same donors could not be followed over many years, conclusions were based on cross-sectional statistical analysis. In monozygotic twins, recombination models systematically underestimated out-of-frame TCR alpha sharing, but the models matched the sharing seen between unrelated individuals. Invariant T cells such as MAIT and iNKT could partly confound zero-insertion analyses, though diverse VJ usage argued against this for most clonotypes. Abundant cord blood beta clonotypes had fewer insertions, young adult naive repertoires showed a similar but weaker trend, and memory repertoires showed no such trend.

Between the V and J ends, shortened by 8 bases and 5 bases respectively, the junction contains 15 bases. CDR1 and CDR2 are drawn from the germline V gene: MNHEY, SVGAGI. CDR3 length: 13 amino acids, cysteine to phenylalanine. CDR3 DNA only is kept here, 39 bases in frame from base 1. The receptor library was made with 5' RACE. The reads were generated on an Illumina HiSeq 2000. Template switching introduced a universal primer binding site; the final cDNA contained a unique molecular identifier, enabling accurate counting of TCR cDNA molecules. First-strand cDNA for TCR alpha and beta chains was synthesized from specific primers in the conserved constant-segment region. Each cDNA library was double barcoded, with a SMART-Mk sample barcode plus Illumina barcodes, to control for contamination. Two successive PCR steps introduced TruSeq adapter sequences along with Illumina sample barcodes. TCR alpha and beta cDNA libraries were sequenced on the Illumina HiSeq platform with custom primers. The original pipeline was this. Unique molecular identifiers were extracted from raw reads with MiGEC, and CDR3 positions were determined with MiXCR. For each individual, recombination models were inferred using an EM algorithm with the repgenHMM and IGoR tools. The tcR package in R was used for shared clonotype analysis, with sharing normalized by the product of cloneset sizes. To study raw recombination free of thymic and clonal selection effects, out-of-frame nonproductive sequences were analyzed. TCRdb cleaned the public reads at Q25 with fastp, built clones with MiXCR and kept in-frame beta chains. CDR3 protein sequences are deduplicated, and each keeps its most common genes and DNA. It is TCRdb's table, rather than the study itself, that gives the V and J calls and clone size. In all, the sample holds over 550,000 distinct CDR3 sequences, and 7% to 7.5% of those were seen once. Around 1.6% of the sample is in the top ten clones.

Only healthy Caucasian donors were included. The twin cohort comprised three pairs of female monozygotic twins, all aged roughly 18 to 30 years. Peripheral blood mononuclear cells were used as the source from which RNA for TCR libraries was isolated. Comment on this clonotype: No cognate antigen has been identified for it. No much larger clone is present one base from it, and per-base qualities are unavailable.

The same sample was also studied in work on yellow fever vaccine responses in identical twins. As that second study puts it: The authors reported that the T cell response to vaccination in identical twins appeared partly convergent and partly personalized. In identical twins, the study followed T cell clones that responded to the vaccine with precision.

The sequence derives from a woman under 30 in good health. Sequenced material: PBMCs. The chain couples TRBV6-5 to TRBJ1-1, and TRBD1 may be the D gene, going by 6 matching bases. The CDR3 corresponds to CASRWGQHTEAFF. The nucleotide sequence is TGTGCCAGCCGTTGGGGACAACATACTGAAGCTTTCTTT.